This T cell receptor beta chain was obtained from a study of regulatory T cells in long-lasting Graves disease. Study details: Persistent cases were those of Graves' disease that involved over 5 years of antithyroid drugs with positive TSH receptor antibodies.

The CDR3 covers 12 residues. Germline CDR1 is SQVTM and CDR2 is ANQGSEA. The germline V and J ends were trimmed by 6 bases and 7 bases, with 15 bases remaining between them. This clonotype was counted only a few times. Its cognate antigen is unknown. Study-wide points: Clonotypes that were public and shared totalled around 2,700 in persistent patients versus 966 in new patients. Persistent disease preferred TRBV28, TRBJ1-2 and TRBJ2-5.

Through Arm-PCR of CDR3 regions and iRepertoire HTBI primers, TCR beta libraries were built. A single record per CDR3 protein comes from TCRdb applying MiXCR to the multiplex PCR reads. The sample has about 660,000 distinct CDR3 sequences; approximately 31% are singletons. Time point denoted: persistent/refractory GD, antithyroid drugs over 5 years with positive TRAb. Extracted RNA from PBMCs served as the source of the TCR library. EDTA tubes received roughly 9 milliliters of collected peripheral blood. This TCR was sampled from a female donor with Graves disease. Sequenced here: peripheral blood mononuclear cells (PBMCs), sampled when the disease was refractory, from a patient treated with antithyroid drugs. V usage is TRBV29-1 and J usage is TRBJ1-2, with D possibly matching TRBD1 (6 bases). CDR3 region: CSVAGAGRGYTF. For the CDR3, the DNA is TGCAGCGTCGCGGGGGCAGGGCGTGGCTACACCTTC.